These 27 T cell receptor beta chains were sequenced from one sample in a study of CD8+ T cells in alopecia areata. After isolation, RNA underwent reverse transcription to generate cDNA as the sequencing template. Repertoires were generated with immunoSEQ multiplex PCR, while TCRdb's copy carries only in-frame clones and drops some. The table records around 110,000 clones without singletons, the ten largest covering about 18%. Material: lesional skin. The receptors were sampled from a C3H/HeJ mouse with alopecia areata. The strain's MHC type: H2-k.

Points on this clone: The gene symbols are mouse symbols. The sequence runs out 4 residues before the end of the CDR3; the remainder is reconstructed from the germline J gene. The gene calls are TRBV31 and TRBJ2-1, with D unclear. Germline CDR1 reads GKSSPN; CDR2 reads SITVG. The CDR3 has 14 amino acids. Deletions cut 0 bases from V and 0 bases from J, with 6 bases between. The CDR3 reads CAWSLTNNYAEQFF. The sequenced CDR3 bases are TGTGCCTGGAGTCTGACAAATAACTATGCT.

A word on this clone: Gene names and germline refer to mouse. The read is 4 residues too short to cover the CDR3 end, so that end is filled in from the germline J gene. The genes are TRBV19 and TRBJ2-7; 11 nucleotides line up with TRBD2. Germline CDR1 reads FNHDT; CDR2 reads SITEND (reference sequence). CDR3 length equals 14 residues. Incomplete CDR3 DNA: TGTGCCAGCAGCAAGGGACTGGGGGCTTAT. The encoded protein is CASSKGLGAY. In full, the CDR3 is CASSKGLGAYEQYF.

Turning to this clone: TCRdb's protein and the translated DNA diverge at residue 11; the protein reported here is the translation of the DNA. All gene names here are mouse names. The read falls 3 residues short of the CDR3 end, and the missing part is taken from the germline J gene. J is TRBJ1-3 and V is TRBV31; TRBD1 might be the D (6 bases). V gave up 3 bases and J gave up 2 bases, with 11 bases separating them. Germline CDR1 is GKSSPN and CDR2 is SITVG. The CDR3 covers 14 residues. The sequenced part of the CDR3 DNA is TGTGCCTGGAGGGTCCAGGGGACTGGAAATACG. Residues: CAWRVQGTGNT. The full CDR3 is CAWRVQGTGNTLYF.

This clone was observed a few times. Gene names denote mouse genes. The CDR3 is cut off 4 residues early in the read; its end comes from the germline J gene. V is TRBV13-3 and J is TRBJ1-2, with D possibly being TRBD1 (6 bases). Germline loops: CDR1 NNHDY, CDR2 SYVADS. The V and J ends lost 5 bases and 0 bases respectively, with 14 bases between them. The CDR3 covers 15 residues. CDR3 protein: CASSLGTIANSDYTF. The sequenced part of the CDR3 DNA is TGTGCCAGCAGCCTCGGGACAATTGCAAACTCC.

This clone occurred a few times. Gene names and germline refer to mouse. The read terminates 4 residues before the CDR3 end, so the remaining end is supplied by the germline J gene. V and J are TRBV31 and TRBJ2-7, with TRBD2 matching over 8 bases. Germline V gene lookup returns CDR1 GKSSPN and CDR2 SITVG. The CDR3 totals 11 residues. This CDR3 reads CAWTGGYEQYF. The DNA read from the CDR3 is TGTGCCTGGACTGGGGGGTAT.

This clone came up a few times. Gene names follow the mouse nomenclature. From the germline J gene comes the end of the CDR3, since the read stops 4 residues before it. The rearrangement uses TRBV1 and TRBJ2-5, with a possible D match to TRBD1 (6 bases). Germline loops: CDR1 NSQYPW, CDR2 LRSPGD (reference sequence). The CDR3 has 15 amino acids. Trimming shortened V by 0 bases and J by 2 bases, and 9 bases separated the two germline ends. CDR3 bases read: TGCACCTGCAGTGCAGAGGGACAAATCCAAGAC. Its translation: CTCSAEGQIQD. Given in full, the CDR3 is CTCSAEGQIQDTQYF.

The table lists this clone with a few counts. The gene symbols are mouse symbols. Read data end 4 residues before the CDR3 end; the end is taken from the germline J gene. The chain recombines TRBV1 with TRBJ1-4; tentatively, D is TRBD1 (6 bases). Germline V gene sequence: CDR1 NSQYPW, CDR2 LRSPGD (reference sequence). Trimming removed 0 bases from V and 2 bases from J, with 10 bases in between. The CDR3 extends over 16 amino acids. The CDR3 is CTCSAEGAGSNERLFF. The CDR3 bases that were read are TGCACCTGCAGTGCAGAGGGGGCTGGATCCAACGAA.

As to this clone: Mouse names are used for the genes. With the read ending 4 residues before the CDR3 end, the germline J gene is used to fill in that end. This chain connects TRBV1 to TRBJ2-7; 9 bases line up with TRBD1. Per germline, CDR1 NSQYPW and CDR2 LRSPGD (reference sequence). The CDR3 consists of 14 residues. The CDR3 bases that were read are TGCACCTGCAGTGCGACGACAGGGGGGTAT. Its translation is CTCSATTGGY. The entire CDR3 protein reads CTCSATTGGYEQYF.

This clone was recorded a few times. Genes and germline come from the mouse. Read sequence stops 4 residues before the CDR3 end, and the germline J gene provides the missing end. V usage is TRBV1 and J usage is TRBJ2-1; 8 nucleotides align to TRBD2. V lost 0 bases and J lost 4; bases outside the gene matches: 5. The germline CDR1 and CDR2 sequences are NSQYPW and LRSPGD (reference sequence). The CDR3 covers 16 residues. CDR3 sequence: CTCSADGGAIYAEQFF. The sequenced CDR3 bases are TGCACCTGCAGTGCAGACGGGGGGGCAATTTATGCT.

A word on this clone: Each gene name is a mouse one. The read finishes 4 residues shy of the CDR3 end, and the germline J gene is used to complete it. J is TRBJ1-2 and V is TRBV19; 7 bases are shared with TRBD1. The germline CDR1 and CDR2 sequences are FNHDT and SITEND (reference sequence). Trimming took 2 bases from V and 0 from J; bases not matched to a gene: 4. The CDR3 is 15 residues long. Incomplete CDR3 DNA: TGTGCCAGCAGTATTGCAGGGGGTGCAAACTCC. Translated, it gives CASSIAGGANS. The whole CDR3 sequence reads CASSIAGGANSDYTF.

Details on this clone: Mouse germline and gene names are used. The read falls 4 residues short of the CDR3 end, and the missing part is taken from the germline J gene. This chain connects TRBV1 to TRBJ1-1, with D perhaps matching TRBD1 (5 bases). Germline V gives CDR1 NSQYPW, CDR2 LRSPGD (reference sequence). V was trimmed by 0 bases and J by 4 bases, leaving 9 bases between them. This CDR3 has 14 residues. CDR3 loop: CTCSADQGITEVFF. The DNA read from the CDR3 is TGCACCTGCAGTGCAGATCAGGGTATCACA.

On this clone: The listed TCRdb protein conflicts with the DNA translation at residue 11, and the protein shown is translated directly from the DNA. Mouse gene names and germline throughout. The CDR3: CASSADTSGNTLYF. The CDR3 bases that were read are TGTGCTAGCAGTGCGGACACTTCTGGAAATACG. V gene TRBV17 combines with J gene TRBJ1-3; the D gene is possibly TRBD1 (5 bases). The read halts 3 residues ahead of the CDR3 end, with the missing end drawn from the germline J gene. CDR1 is MNHDT and CDR2 is YYDKIL in the germline V gene. This CDR3 region has 14 residues. Trimming took 5 bases from V and 0 from J, leaving 8 bases between them.

This clone occurred a few times. The gene names here belong to mouse. The CDR3 goes on 4 residues after the read ends, and that part is filled in from the germline J gene. The chain couples TRBV1 to TRBJ1-4, with 7 bases matching TRBD1. Germline V lookup: CDR1 NSQYPW, CDR2 LRSPGD (reference sequence). The trim removed 4 bases at V and 2 bases at J, leaving 4 bases unmatched. This CDR3 has 15 amino acids. CDR3 DNA (partial): TGCACCTGCAGTGGGGGACAGCCCTCCAACGAA. Encoded protein: CTCSGGQPSNE. The CDR3, in full, reads CTCSGGQPSNERLFF. Full variable domain (rest looked up from reference TRBV1 and TRBJ1-4): VTLLEQNPRWRLVPRGQAVNLRCILKNSQYPWMSWYQQDLQKQLQWLFTLRSPGDKEVKSLPGADYLATRVTDTELRLQVANMSQGRTLYCTCSGGQPSNERLFFGHGTKLSVL.

This clone was counted a few times. Genes and germline are mouse. From the germline J gene comes the end of the CDR3, since the read stops 4 residues before it. The chain joins TRBV13-1 to TRBJ1-4, with 7 bases matching TRBD1. This CDR3 contains 14 residues. V trimming: 3 bases; J trimming: 4 bases; junction bases outside the gene matches: 3. Germline loops: CDR1 NSHNY, CDR2 SYGAGN. The covered CDR3 bases are TGTGCCAGCAGTGGCCGGGACAGCAACGAA. This sequence encodes CASSGRDSNE. The full CDR3 is CASSGRDSNERLFF.

In this sample, this clone turned up a few times. Germline and genes: mouse. Read sequence stops 4 residues before the CDR3 end, and the germline J gene provides the missing end. The V and J genes are TRBV13-1 and TRBJ2-3; D possibly corresponds to TRBD2 (7 bases). Trimming took off 1 base at V and 0 bases at J, with 12 bases between the two ends. The CDR3 runs to 16 residues. Germline V CDR1 and CDR2: NSHNY, SYGAGN. The CDR3 is CASSDRGAGSAETLYF. Partial CDR3 DNA: TGTGCCAGCAGTGATCGGGGGGCGGGTAGTGCAGAA.

Details on this clone: Germline and genes: mouse. The read terminates 4 residues before the CDR3 end, so the remaining end is supplied by the germline J gene. The chain combines TRBV13-3 with TRBJ2-1; D possibly corresponds to TRBD1 (6 bases). The CDR3 totals 15 residues. Germline V gene lookup returns CDR1 NNHDY and CDR2 SYVADS. The CDR3 loop is CASSGGSGDTAEQFF. CDR3 DNA, as far as it was read: TGTGCCAGCAGTGGGGGGTCCGGGGACACGGCT.

This clone occurred many times. Gene and germline names: mouse. The read is 4 residues too short to cover the CDR3 end, so that end is filled in from the germline J gene. The chain links TRBV13-3 to TRBJ2-7; 12 bases are shared with TRBD2. V lost 7 bases and J lost 0; bases outside the gene matches: 8. Germline V gene lookup returns CDR1 NNHDY and CDR2 SYVADS. CDR3 length equals 16 residues. Incomplete CDR3 DNA: TGTGCCAGCGCGGGGACTGGGGGGCGCCACTCCTAT. It translates to CASAGTGGRHSY. The entire CDR3 reads CASAGTGGRHSYEQYF.

On this clone itself: Here the gene names and germline are mouse. The CDR3 end lies 4 residues beyond the end of the read and is filled in from the germline J gene. J is TRBJ2-1 and V is TRBV13-3, with a possible D match to TRBD2 (7 bases). With 0 bases removed from V and 2 bases from J, the gap between germline ends came to 12 bases. Germline lookup yields CDR1 NNHDY and CDR2 SYVADS. The CDR3 is 16 residues long. This CDR3 is CASSDGGGGYYAEQFF. The sequenced CDR3 bases are TGTGCCAGCAGTGATGGAGGGGGGGGATACTATGCT.

This clone appeared a few times. Mouse gene names apply. The read terminates 4 residues ahead of where the CDR3 ends, so the germline J gene completes it. V gene TRBV13-1 combines with J gene TRBJ2-3; D unresolved. This CDR3 has 12 residues. V was trimmed by 1 base and J by 4 bases, leaving 4 bases between them. Germline V gene sequence: CDR1 NSHNY, CDR2 SYGAGN. The CDR3 bases that were read are TGTGCCAGCAGTGATCTGACAGAA. Translating it yields CASSDLTE. The CDR3, in full, reads CASSDLTETLYF.

This clone was recorded a few times. Genes here carry mouse names. The DNA ends 4 residues before the CDR3 does, and the rest of the CDR3 is filled in from the germline J gene. This sequence joins TRBV1 and TRBJ2-3, with 7 positions matching TRBD1. The ends lost 3 bases at V and 3 bases at J; junction bases unmatched: 3. Germline CDR1 NSQYPW, CDR2 LRSPGD (reference sequence). The CDR3 is 14 residues long. CDR3 bases read: TGCACCTGCAGTGCCGACAGGGTGGCAGAA. Amino acid sequence: CTCSADRVAE. The full CDR3 sequence reads CTCSADRVAETLYF.

This clone occurred many times. The listed genes are named as in mouse. Coverage ceases 4 residues before the CDR3 finishes, and the germline J gene fills in the end. The rearrangement links TRBV1 to TRBJ1-1; 9 bases fit TRBD1. This CDR3 has 14 amino acids. Germline CDR1 NSQYPW, CDR2 LRSPGD (reference sequence). J gave up 3 bases and V 6 bases, and 5 bases lay outside the gene matches. The CDR3 loop is CTCRGRDRDTEVFF. Partial CDR3 DNA: TGCACCTGCAGGGGTAGGGACAGGGACACA. Combining the CDR3 with reference TRBV1 and TRBJ1-1 gives the whole variable domain VTLLEQNPRWRLVPRGQAVNLRCILKNSQYPWMSWYQQDLQKQLQWLFTLRSPGDKEVKSLPGADYLATRVTDTELRLQVANMSQGRTLYCTCRGRDRDTEVFFGKGTRLTVV.

This clone was seen a handful of times. These gene names are mouse names. The DNA ends 4 residues before the CDR3 does, and the rest of the CDR3 is filled in from the germline J gene. The chain uses TRBV1 and TRBJ2-2; TRBD2 matches 7 bases. Germline CDR1 and CDR2: NSQYPW and LRSPGD (reference sequence). J was trimmed by 0 bases and V by 3 bases; bases with no gene match: 4. This CDR3 contains 16 residues. The CDR3 is CTCSAGTASNTGQLYF. Partial CDR3 DNA: TGCACCTGCAGTGCGGGGACTGCTTCAAACACCGGG. The variable domain in full, with the rest retrieved from reference TRBV1 and TRBJ2-2, is VTLLEQNPRWRLVPRGQAVNLRCILKNSQYPWMSWYQQDLQKQLQWLFTLRSPGDKEVKSLPGADYLATRVTDTELRLQVANMSQGRTLYCTCSAGTASNTGQLYFGEGSKLTVL.

On this clone: There is a difference at residue 12 between the TCRdb protein and the DNA translation, so the protein given here was translated from the DNA. Mouse gene names and germline throughout. Partial CDR3 DNA: TGTGCCAGCAGTCACACGACAATTTCTGGAAATACG. Amino acids: CASSHTTISGNT. The CDR3 reads in full as CASSHTTISGNTLYF. The V call is TRBV19, the J call TRBJ1-3; D not resolved. The read falls 3 residues short of the CDR3 end, and the missing part is taken from the germline J gene. Germline V CDR1 and CDR2: FNHDT, SITEND (reference sequence). This CDR3 is 15 amino acids long. V was pared by 4 bases and J by 0 bases, with 11 bases between.

This clone was recorded a few times. Gene names are mouse gene names. The CDR3 end is not reached by the read, which stops 4 residues before it; the germline J gene fills it in. The chain links TRBV13-3 to TRBJ2-5; possible D gene TRBD1, 5 bases. CDR3 length: 15 residues. CDR1 is NNHDY and CDR2 is SYVADS in the germline V gene. The chain's CDR3 is CASSDAGREKDTQYF. The covered CDR3 bases are TGTGCCAGCAGTGATGCAGGCAGGGAGAAAGAC.

As concerns this clone: All gene names here are mouse names. The CDR3 end falls 4 residues outside the read, so it is completed with the germline J gene. The gene calls are TRBV13-3 and TRBJ2-7, with TRBD2 matching over 8 bases. The germline V gene encodes CDR1 NNHDY and CDR2 SYVADS. CDR3 length: 14 residues. Unmatched junction bases numbered 2, after V lost 3 bases and J lost 0 bases. The CDR3 here is CASSVDWVSYEQYF. CDR3 DNA (partial): TGTGCCAGCAGTGTGGACTGGGTCTCCTAT.

Note on this clone: At residue 14, the translated DNA and the protein in TCRdb do not agree; the protein given here is derived from the DNA. All gene names here are mouse names. The CDR3 end lies 3 residues beyond the end of the read and is filled in from the germline J gene. J is TRBJ1-3 and V is TRBV13-1; 7 positions agree with TRBD1. This CDR3 has 17 amino acids. Trimming removed 0 bases from V and 0 bases from J; junction bases left unmatched: 6. The V gene's germline CDR1 is NSHNY and CDR2 SYGAGN. The CDR3 DNA, read in part, is TGTGCCAGCAGTGATGCAAGGCAGGGGGTTTCTGGAAATACG. This codes for CASSDARQGVSGNT. The full CDR3 protein is CASSDARQGVSGNTLYF.

On this clone itself: Gene names are mouse gene names. Read data end 4 residues before the CDR3 end; the end is taken from the germline J gene. The J gene is TRBJ2-5, the V gene TRBV13-3; 8 bases are shared with TRBD2. Looked up from germline, CDR1 is NNHDY and CDR2 is SYVADS. The CDR3 consists of 15 residues. V was pared by 5 bases and J by 1 base, with 6 bases of the junction left unmatched. The covered CDR3 bases are TGTGCCAGCAGCTTGGACTGGGCCGACCAAGAC. It encodes CASSLDWADQD. The whole CDR3 protein reads CASSLDWADQDTQYF.